Here is one T cell receptor (beta chain) with its context. Its antigen is still unknown. No per-base quality is available; no much larger clone lies one base away. The record originates from a study of identical twins (dated by TCRdb to 2016 to 2017). Context from the whole study: The study deep-sequenced TCR alpha and beta repertoires from monozygotic twins, unrelated adults of various ages and cord blood to test whether fetal clonotypes persist. To rule out contamination, replicate twin experiments were performed at different times with different library preparation protocols. Summary of the overall study and its limitations: Conclusions relied on cross-sectional statistical analysis, since the same donors could not be followed over many years. Excess twin sharing in beta out-of-frame sequences was weaker because fewer shared sequences lowered the signal-to-noise ratio. Out-of-frame TCR alpha sequences shared between twins showed an excess of low generation-probability sequences compared with coincidental sharing between unrelated individuals. Invariant T cells such as MAIT and iNKT could partly confound zero-insertion analyses, although diverse VJ usage argued against such confounding for most clonotypes. Fewer insertions were carried by abundant cord blood beta clonotypes, a similar but weaker trend appeared in young adult naive repertoires, and no such trend appeared in memory repertoires. In monozygotic twins, recombination models systematically underestimated out-of-frame TCR alpha sharing, but the models matched the sharing seen between unrelated individuals.

Libraries were made using 5' RACE. The listed sequencing device is Illumina HiSeq 2000. A universal primer binding site was introduced by template switching, and a unique molecular identifier was present in the final cDNA, enabling accurate counting of TCR cDNA molecules. Specific primers in the conserved constant-segment region were used to synthesize first-strand cDNA for the TCR alpha and beta chains. To control for contamination, every cDNA library carried two barcodes: a SMART-Mk sample barcode plus Illumina barcodes. TruSeq adapter sequences, together with Illumina sample barcodes, were added in two successive PCR steps. Sequencing of the TCR alpha and beta cDNA libraries was done on the Illumina HiSeq platform using custom primers. The published analysis was carried out like this. Unique molecular identifiers were extracted from raw reads with MiGEC, and CDR3 positions were determined with MiXCR. Recombination models were inferred per individual with the repgenHMM and IGoR tools using an EM algorithm. Shared clonotypes were analyzed with the tcR package in R, and sharing was normalized by the product of cloneset sizes. To study raw recombination free of thymic and clonal selection effects, out-of-frame nonproductive sequences were analyzed. TCRdb's own reprocessing of the public reads used fastp at Q25 and MiXCR and kept productive beta chains. Every CDR3 protein is listed once, alongside the most common genes and DNA of its rows. These V and J calls are TCRdb output, not the study's own analysis. The sample includes roughly 200,000 distinct CDR3 sequences, with 15% observed a single time. The ten largest clones take up over 35% of the sample.

Every donor was a healthy Caucasian. Three pairs of female monozygotic twins, all aged about 18 to 29 years, made up the twin cohort. CD4+ and CD8+ T cell populations were isolated with positive isolation kits from Invitrogen. The CDR3 runs 14 amino acids, cysteine and phenylalanine included. The retained sequence is limited to the CDR3, 42 bases, with the frame set at the first base. CDR1 and CDR2, looked up from the germline V gene (reference sequence), are DFQATT and SNEGSKA. V lost 0 bases and J lost 6 bases; the stretch between them is 13 bases long. A further study also used this sample, focusing on T cells expressing NK-cell markers. The second paper further reports: TCR beta-chain repertoires were profiled in sorted CD3+CD56+NKG2C+, CD3+CD56+NKG2C- and CD3+CD56-NKG2C+ T-cell subsets from about 8 donors. Seven of the eight sequenced donors were HCMV-seropositive and one was HCMV-seronegative. To restrict sorting to alphabetaTCR-expressing T cells, an anti-gammadeltaTCR antibody was added in several experiments. For five or six donors, the dominant CD3+CD56+NKG2C+ clonotypes were among the top 10 CD8+ clonotypes and accounted for 1.0-7.0% of CD8+ T cells. Those dominant clonotypes were again the most abundant among CD3+CD56-NKG2C+ cells in a handful of donors, at roughly 25-60.1%. Whether the expanded NKG2C-expressing T cell clones were specific for HCMV antigens was left unclear. The eight sequenced donors were randomly selected healthy volunteers, three men and five women. To determine HCMV serostatus, a commercial ELISA kit was used to detect HCMV-specific IgG in serum. MIGEC was used to demultiplex reads and group reads by UMI, and MiTCR was used to assemble and quantify clonotypes. To exclude erroneous sequences, any TCR cDNA sequence not supported by at least two reads was discarded. Downstream repertoire analysis used the tcR package, and clonotypes were matched across fractions by CDR3 nucleotide sequence plus V segment. VDJmatch was used to annotate antigen specificity against VDJdb, with one amino acid substitution allowed in CDR3.

Recombination joined TRBV20-1 with TRBJ2-3, with an unclear D gene assignment. This receptor was obtained from a woman younger than 35 in good health. Specimen: CD8+ T cells sorted from blood. Here the CDR3 is given as CSARDIRRSDTQYF. The nucleotides read TGCAGTGCTAGAGATATTCGCAGGTCTGATACGCAGTATTTT.